A single TCR beta chain is shown here with its context. The antigen is undetermined. The CDR3 is made up of 16 amino acids. CDR1 SGHRS and CDR2 YFSETQ come from the germline V gene. Trimming stripped 4 bases from V and 5 bases from J, with 18 bases between. Generated by immunoSEQ multiplex PCR, the TCRdb table keeps only in-frame clones and is missing some. This table holds roughly 100,000 clones, approximately 80% found once. The sample comes from a study of OX40 agonist ivuxolimab in advanced cancers. Whole-study context: Having had anti-PD-1, anti-PD-L1 or anti-CTLA-4 therapy before was allowed, and about 40% had some.

General study findings and limits: Determination of antigen specificity was not performed for the expanded peripheral T cells.

The sample consisted of CD4+ or CD8+ T cells sorted from blood, taken in a trial of the OX40 agonist ivuxolimab. The V gene is TRBV5-1, the J gene TRBJ1-4, with D perhaps TRBD1 (6 bases). The TCR originated in an adult with an advanced solid tumor such as melanoma, head and neck, liver or kidney cancer. The CDR3 bases are TGCGCCAGCAGCCCAGGGGTCTGGCCTGCCAATGAAAAACTGTTTTTT. The encoded protein is CASSPGVWPANEKLFF.